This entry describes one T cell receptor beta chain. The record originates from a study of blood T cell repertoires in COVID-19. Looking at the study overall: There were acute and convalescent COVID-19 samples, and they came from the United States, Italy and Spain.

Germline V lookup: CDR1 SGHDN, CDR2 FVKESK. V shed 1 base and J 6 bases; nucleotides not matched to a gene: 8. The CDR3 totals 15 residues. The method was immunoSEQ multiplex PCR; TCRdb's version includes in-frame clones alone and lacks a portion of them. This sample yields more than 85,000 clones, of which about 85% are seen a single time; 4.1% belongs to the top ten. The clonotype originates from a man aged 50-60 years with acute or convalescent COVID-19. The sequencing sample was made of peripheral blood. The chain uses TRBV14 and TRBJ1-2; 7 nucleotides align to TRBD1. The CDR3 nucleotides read TGTGCCAGCAGCCAAGCTACGACAGGGATCGATGGCTACACCTTC. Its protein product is CASSQATTGIDGYTF.